This entry is about one T cell receptor beta chain. Its antigen has not been determined. A read error is possible here, since a much larger clone lies one base away. This entry belongs to a study of early T cells in non-severe SARS-CoV-2 infection (dated by TCRdb to about 2021). At the level of the whole study: Because TCR sequencing relied on bulk RNA taken from unsorted whole blood, pairing of alpha and beta chains was not possible.

Based on the germline V gene (reference sequence), the CDR1 and CDR2 sequences are DFQATT and SNEGSKA. Inclusive of the bounding cysteine and phenylalanine, the CDR3 is 12 residues long. CDR3 DNA only is kept here, 36 bases in frame from base 1. Set within a cohort of healthcare workers in London, UK, this nested case-control study involved weekly PCR testing of nasopharyngeal swabs along with blood sampling. Healthcare workers were recruited during the week of the UK lockdown, between 23 and 31 March 2020, and followed weekly for up to 16 weeks. The library was obtained by 5' RACE. Sequencing used a NextSeq 500. The TCR library protocol attached unique molecular identifiers to individual cDNA molecules to correct for sequencing error and PCR bias. Both TCR alpha and beta chains were sequenced, and tight co-correlation was observed between alpha and beta sequence abundances in each sample. The paper's processing steps were these. V gene, J gene and CDR3 annotation of TCR sequences was performed with Decombinator V4. Expanded TCRs were defined as changing significantly between any two time points under a Poisson model with p below 0.0001. TCR abundances were normalised to the total number of TCRs sequenced per sample and were expressed as counts per million. MAIT TCRs were defined by TRAV1-2 paired with TRAJ12, TRAJ20 or TRAJ33, and iNKT TCRs by TRAV10 paired with TRAJ18. VDJdb, accessed 1 November 2021, was searched for CMV, EBV and SARS-CoV-2 annotated TCRs, excluding TCRs annotated for multiple antigens. TCRdb reprocessed the public reads (quality trimming at Q25 with fastp, clone calling with MiXCR) and kept in-frame beta chains. Rows with one shared CDR3 protein collapse into an entry with the most common genes and DNA. TCRdb's processing, not the authors' own work, is the source of the V and J calls. For this sample there are roughly 48,000 distinct CDR3 sequences; 4.5% to 7% appear just once. Around 4.3% of the sample belongs to the ten largest clones.

The paper as a whole reports these results and caveats: Matching against VDJdb was skewed toward anti-spike CD8 responses, likely underestimated virus-specific expansions, and missed private and CD4 specificities.

The clonotype was recovered from an adult who was a healthcare worker with PCR-confirmed SARS-CoV-2 infection or an uninfected control (not recorded which). The chain is encoded by TRBV20-1 joined to TRBJ2-7; the D gene is not confidently resolved. Material: whole blood. The CDR3 is CSARGTRFEQNF. At the DNA level, the sequence is TGCAGTGCTAGAGGGACCCGCTTTGAGCAGAACTTC.